This T cell receptor beta chain was sequenced for a study of blood T cell repertoires in COVID-19. The wider study: Sample material is recorded as cDNA or gDNA derived from T cells, B-cell-depleted T cells, or PBMCs.

Germline CDR1 and CDR2: LNHDA and SQIVND (reference sequence). V shed 0 bases and J 2 bases; nucleotides not matched to a gene: 3. The CDR3 runs to 15 residues. Only in-frame clones appear in the TCRdb table, and some are missing; sequencing was by immunoSEQ multiplex PCR. The sample includes about 250,000 clones, approximately 85% of them seen just once. Sequencing was performed on peripheral blood. The chain carries TRBV19 and TRBJ2-7, with 8 bases that match TRBD2. The clonotype comes from a human donor with COVID-19, enrolled during active disease. The donor label of this sample is uncertain. This CDR3 is CASSIDTSGTYEQYF. Here the CDR3 DNA reads TGTGCCAGTAGTATAGATACTAGCGGAACCTACGAGCAGTACTTC.